This T cell receptor beta chain was captured by sequencing in a study of blood T cell repertoires in COVID-19. Study details: Samples taken during acute and convalescent COVID-19 were collected in the United States, Italy and Spain.

The CDR3 is made up of 17 amino acids. V shed 0 bases and J 0 bases; nucleotides not matched to a gene: 1. The germline gives CDR1 SGDLS, CDR2 YYNGEE. Data came from immunoSEQ multiplex PCR; TCRdb stores just in-frame clones and leaves some out. The data show about 130,000 clones, around 86% seen once. This clonotype was sampled from a woman between 70 and 85 years old with COVID-19, enrolled during active disease. The sample consisted of peripheral blood. This rearrangement joins TRBV9 to TRBJ2-5; TRBD2 matches at 14 bases. CDR3 region: CASSVGTSGGNQETQYF. The CDR3, as DNA: TGTGCCAGCAGCGTAGGGACTAGCGGGGGGAACCAAGAGACCCAGTACTTC.